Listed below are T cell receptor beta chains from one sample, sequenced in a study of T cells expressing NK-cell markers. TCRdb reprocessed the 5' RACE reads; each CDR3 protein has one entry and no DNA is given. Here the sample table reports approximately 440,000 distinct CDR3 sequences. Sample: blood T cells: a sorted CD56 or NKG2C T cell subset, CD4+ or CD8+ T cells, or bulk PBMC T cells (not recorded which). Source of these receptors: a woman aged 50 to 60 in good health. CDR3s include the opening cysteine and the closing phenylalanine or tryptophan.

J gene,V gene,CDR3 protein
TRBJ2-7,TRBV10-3,CAIRQTGVSYEQYF
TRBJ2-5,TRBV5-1,CASSWVSGGSGETQYF
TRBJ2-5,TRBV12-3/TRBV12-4,CASSRTSGRERTQYF
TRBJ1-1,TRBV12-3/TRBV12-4,CASSPRTGGEAFF
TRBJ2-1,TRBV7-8,CASRVDRANFNEQFF
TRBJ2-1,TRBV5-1,CASSLGAFDNEQFF
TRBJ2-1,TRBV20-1,CSARGLADIEQFF
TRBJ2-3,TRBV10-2,CASTRTGSTDTQYF
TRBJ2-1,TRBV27,CASRPDREGNEQFF
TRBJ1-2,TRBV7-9,CASRRDRGDGYTF
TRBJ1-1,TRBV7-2,CASSLLTGGGTEAFF
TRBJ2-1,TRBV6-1,CASSGGLRGLAGDYEQFF
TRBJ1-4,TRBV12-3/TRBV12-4,CASSPLESNEKLFF
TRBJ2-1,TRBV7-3,CASSSLTYNEQFF
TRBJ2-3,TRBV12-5,CASGLVVKISGRASTDTQYF
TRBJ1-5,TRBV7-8,CASSLAGAAPDF
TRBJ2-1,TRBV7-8,CASSFGVREEQFF
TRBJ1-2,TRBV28,CASSPLGQGTNYGYTF
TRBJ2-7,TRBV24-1,CATSDASSGGYYEQYF
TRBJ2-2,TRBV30,CAWSRGGDTGELFF
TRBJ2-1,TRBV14,CASSTSGAISFF
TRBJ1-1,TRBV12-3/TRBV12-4,CASTPKGGQEAFF
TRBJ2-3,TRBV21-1,CASSKAPPGTGEGTQYF
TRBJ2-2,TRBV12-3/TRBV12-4,CASSLPGTNTPGELFF
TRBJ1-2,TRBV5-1,CASSTNFGGKDYGYTF